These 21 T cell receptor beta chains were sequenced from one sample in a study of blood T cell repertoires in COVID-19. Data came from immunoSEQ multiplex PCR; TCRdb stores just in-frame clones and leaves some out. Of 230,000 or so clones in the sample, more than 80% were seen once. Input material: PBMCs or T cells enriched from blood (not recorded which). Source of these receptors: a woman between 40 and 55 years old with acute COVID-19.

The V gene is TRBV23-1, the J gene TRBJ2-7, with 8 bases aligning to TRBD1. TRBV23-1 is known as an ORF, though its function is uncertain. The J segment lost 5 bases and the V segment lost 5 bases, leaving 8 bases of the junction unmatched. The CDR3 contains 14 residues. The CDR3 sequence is CASSLHRGVHEQYV. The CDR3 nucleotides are TGCGCCAGCAGTTTGCACAGGGGGGTCCACGAGCAGTACGTC.

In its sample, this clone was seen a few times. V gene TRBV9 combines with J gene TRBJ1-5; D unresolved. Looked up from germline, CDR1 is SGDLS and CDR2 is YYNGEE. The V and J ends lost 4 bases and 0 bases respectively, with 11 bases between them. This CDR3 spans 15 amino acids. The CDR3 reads CASSPGVYSNQPQHF. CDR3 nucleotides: TGTGCCAGCAGCCCGGGTGTTTATAGCAATCAGCCCCAGCATTTT.

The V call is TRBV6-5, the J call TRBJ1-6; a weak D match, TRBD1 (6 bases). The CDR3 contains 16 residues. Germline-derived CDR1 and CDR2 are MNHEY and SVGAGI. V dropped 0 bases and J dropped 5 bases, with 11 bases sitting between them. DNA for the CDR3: TGTGCCAGCAGTTACTCGGCGACAGGCGATAATTCACCCCTCCACTTT. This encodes CASSYSATGDNSPLHF.

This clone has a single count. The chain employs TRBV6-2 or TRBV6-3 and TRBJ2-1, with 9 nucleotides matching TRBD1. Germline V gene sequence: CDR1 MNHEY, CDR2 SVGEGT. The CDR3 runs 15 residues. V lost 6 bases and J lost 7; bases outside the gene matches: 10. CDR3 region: CASSPPGTGNNEQFF. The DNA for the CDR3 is TGTGCCAGCAGCCCTCCCGGGACAGGGAATAATGAGCAGTTCTTC.

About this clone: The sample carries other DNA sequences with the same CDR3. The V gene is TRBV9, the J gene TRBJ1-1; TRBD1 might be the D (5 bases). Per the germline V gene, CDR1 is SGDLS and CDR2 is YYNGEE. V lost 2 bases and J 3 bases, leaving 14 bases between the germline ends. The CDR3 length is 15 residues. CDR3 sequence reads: CASSVEGRGDTEAFF. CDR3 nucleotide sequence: TGTGCCAGCAGCGTGGAGGGGCGCGGGGACACTGAAGCTTTCTTT.

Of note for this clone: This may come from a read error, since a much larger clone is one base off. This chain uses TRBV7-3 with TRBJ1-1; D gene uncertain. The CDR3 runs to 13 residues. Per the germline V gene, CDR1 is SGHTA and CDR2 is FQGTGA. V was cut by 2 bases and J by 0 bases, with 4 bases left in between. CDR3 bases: TGTGCCAGCAGCTTACAGGTGAACACTGAAGCTTTCTTT. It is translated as CASSLQVNTEAFF.

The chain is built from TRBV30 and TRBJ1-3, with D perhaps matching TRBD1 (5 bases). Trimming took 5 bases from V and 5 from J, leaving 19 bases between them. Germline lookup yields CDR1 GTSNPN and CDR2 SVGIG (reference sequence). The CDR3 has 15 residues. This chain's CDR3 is CAWVKMGQGRNTIYF. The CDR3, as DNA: TGTGCCTGGGTCAAAATGGGGCAGGGCCGAAACACCATATATTTT.

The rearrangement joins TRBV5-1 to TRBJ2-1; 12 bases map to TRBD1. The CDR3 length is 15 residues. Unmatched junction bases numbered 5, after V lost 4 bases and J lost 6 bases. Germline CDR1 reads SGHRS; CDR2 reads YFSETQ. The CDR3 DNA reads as TGCGCCAGCAGCCGGGACAGGGGGCCCCTCAATGAGCAGTTCTTC. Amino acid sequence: CASSRDRGPLNEQFF.

In DNA, the CDR3 is TGCAGCGTTGAACTGTCAGGAGAAGCTTTCTTT. Translation: CSVELSGEAFF. The chain joins TRBV29-1 to TRBJ1-1; no reliable D call. The V end was cut by 2 bases, the J end by 8 bases, with 9 bases between. Germline V gene data show CDR1 as SQVTM and CDR2 as ANQGSEA. CDR3 length equals 11 residues.

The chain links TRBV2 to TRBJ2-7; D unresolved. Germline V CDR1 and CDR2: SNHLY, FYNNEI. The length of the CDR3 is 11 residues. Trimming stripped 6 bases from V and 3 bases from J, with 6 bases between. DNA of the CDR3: TGTGCCAGCAGGTTACTCTACGAGCAGTACTTC. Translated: CASRLLYEQYF.

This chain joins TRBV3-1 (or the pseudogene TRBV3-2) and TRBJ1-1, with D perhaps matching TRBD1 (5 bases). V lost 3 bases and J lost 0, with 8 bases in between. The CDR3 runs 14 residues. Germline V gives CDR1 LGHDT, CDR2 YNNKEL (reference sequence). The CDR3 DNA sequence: TGTGCCAGCAGCCAGGGGCTCTTGAACACTGAAGCTTTCTTT. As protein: CASSQGLLNTEAFF.

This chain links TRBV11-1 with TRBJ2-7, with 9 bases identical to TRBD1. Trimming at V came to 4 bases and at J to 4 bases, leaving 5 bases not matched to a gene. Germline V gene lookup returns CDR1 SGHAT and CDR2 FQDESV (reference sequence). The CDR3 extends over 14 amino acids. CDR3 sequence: CASSSGQGRYEQYF. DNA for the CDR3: TGTGCCAGCAGCTCTGGACAGGGGAGGTACGAGCAGTACTTC.

CDR3 sequence reads: CASSLAGTGSHSGANVLTF. DNA for the CDR3: TGTGCCAGCAGCTTGGCCGGGACAGGGTCCCACTCTGGGGCCAACGTCCTGACTTTC. The rearrangement uses TRBV5-5 and TRBJ2-6, with 9 bases that match TRBD1. The ends lost 0 bases at V and 0 bases at J; junction bases unmatched: 7. The germline CDR1 and CDR2 sequences are SGHKS and YYEKEE (reference sequence). The CDR3 runs to 19 residues.

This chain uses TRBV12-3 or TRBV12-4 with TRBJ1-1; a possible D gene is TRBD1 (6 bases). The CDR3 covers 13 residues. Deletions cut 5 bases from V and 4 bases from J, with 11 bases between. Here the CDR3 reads CASSLGGGTEAFF. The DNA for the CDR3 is TGTGCCAGCAGTCTAGGGGGGGGCACTGAAGCTTTCTTT.

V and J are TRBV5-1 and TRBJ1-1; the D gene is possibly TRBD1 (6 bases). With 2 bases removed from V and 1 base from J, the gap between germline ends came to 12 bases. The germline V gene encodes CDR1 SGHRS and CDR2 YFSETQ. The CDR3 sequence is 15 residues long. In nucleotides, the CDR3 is TGCGCCAGCAGCTTAAGCAGGGGAACGAACACTGAAGCTTTCTTT. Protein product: CASSLSRGTNTEAFF. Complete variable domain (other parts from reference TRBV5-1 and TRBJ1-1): KAGVTQTPRYLIKTRGQQVTLSCSPISGHRSVSWYQQTPGQGLQFLFEYFSETQRNKGNFPGRFSGRQFSNSRSEMNVSTLELGDSALYLCASSLSRGTNTEAFFGQGTRLTVV.

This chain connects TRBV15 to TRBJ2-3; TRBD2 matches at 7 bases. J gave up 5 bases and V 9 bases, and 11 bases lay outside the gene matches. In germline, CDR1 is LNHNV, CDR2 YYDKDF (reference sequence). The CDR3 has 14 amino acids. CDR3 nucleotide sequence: TGTGCCACACTGGGGGGGACGGGGCGAGATACGCAGTATTTT. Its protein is CATLGGTGRDTQYF.

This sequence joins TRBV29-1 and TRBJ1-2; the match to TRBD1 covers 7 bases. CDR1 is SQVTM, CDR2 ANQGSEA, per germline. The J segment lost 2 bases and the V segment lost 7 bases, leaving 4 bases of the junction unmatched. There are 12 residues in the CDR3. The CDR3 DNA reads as TGCAGCGGAGAGACAGGGAACTATGGCTACACCTTC. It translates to CSGETGNYGYTF.

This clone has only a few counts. The CDR3 reads CASSSGTTGELFF. CDR3 DNA sequence: TGTGCCAGCAGTAGCGGTACCACCGGGGAGCTGTTTTTT. The gene calls are TRBV6-4 and TRBJ2-2, with D possibly being TRBD2 (5 bases). This CDR3 spans 13 amino acids. Germline V lookup: CDR1 MRHNA, CDR2 SNTAGT. Trimming removed 5 bases from V and 4 bases from J, with 8 bases in between.

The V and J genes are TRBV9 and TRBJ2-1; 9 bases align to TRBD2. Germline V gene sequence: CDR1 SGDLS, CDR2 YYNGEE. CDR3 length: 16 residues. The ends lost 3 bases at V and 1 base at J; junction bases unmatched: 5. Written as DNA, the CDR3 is TGTGCCAGCAGCGGAAGCGGGGGGCCTTCCTACAATGAGCAGTTCTTC. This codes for CASSGSGGPSYNEQFF. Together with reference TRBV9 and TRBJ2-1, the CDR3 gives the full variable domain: DSGVTQTPKHLITATGQRVTLRCSPRSGDLSVYWYQQSLDQGLQFLIQYYNGEERAKGNILERFSAQQFPDLHSELNLSSLELGDSALYFCASSGSGGPSYNEQFFGPGTRLTVL.

The CDR3 DNA reads as TGTGCCAGCAGCCAAGTCGACAGGGCGAATTATGGCTACACCTTC. It codes for CASSQVDRANYGYTF. The rearrangement uses TRBV3-1 (or the pseudogene TRBV3-2) and TRBJ1-2; the match to TRBD1 covers 7 bases. The CDR3 has 15 amino acids. Germline loops: CDR1 LGHDT, CDR2 YNNKEL (reference sequence). V was pared by 1 base and J by 5 bases, with 7 bases of the junction left unmatched.

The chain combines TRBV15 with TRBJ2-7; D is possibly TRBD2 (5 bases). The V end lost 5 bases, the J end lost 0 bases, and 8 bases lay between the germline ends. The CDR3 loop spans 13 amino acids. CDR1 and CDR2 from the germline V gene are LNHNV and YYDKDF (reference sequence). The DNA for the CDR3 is TGTGCCACCAGCGGAGGACTCTCCTACGAGCAGTACTTC. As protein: CATSGGLSYEQYF.